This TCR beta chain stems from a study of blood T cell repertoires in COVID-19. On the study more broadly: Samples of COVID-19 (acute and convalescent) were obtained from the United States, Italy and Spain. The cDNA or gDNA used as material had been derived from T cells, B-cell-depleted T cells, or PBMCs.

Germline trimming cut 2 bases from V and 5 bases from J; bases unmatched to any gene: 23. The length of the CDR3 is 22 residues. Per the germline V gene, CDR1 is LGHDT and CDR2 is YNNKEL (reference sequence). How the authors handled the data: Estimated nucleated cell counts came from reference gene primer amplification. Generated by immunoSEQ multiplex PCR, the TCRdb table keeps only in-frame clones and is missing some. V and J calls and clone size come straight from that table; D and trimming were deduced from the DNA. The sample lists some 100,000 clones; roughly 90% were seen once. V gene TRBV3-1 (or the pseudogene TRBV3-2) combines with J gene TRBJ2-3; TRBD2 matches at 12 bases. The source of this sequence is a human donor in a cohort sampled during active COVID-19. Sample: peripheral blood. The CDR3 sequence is CASSQMGLSRGSGLAGGDTQYF. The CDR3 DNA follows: TGTGCCAGCAGCCAAATGGGGCTAAGTCGGGGATCGGGACTAGCGGGCGGAGATACGCAGTATTTT.